The 9 T cell receptor beta chains presented below share a single source sample, sequenced in a study of T cell responses to AZD1222 COVID-19 vaccine (dated by TCRdb to 2020 to 2023). To prepare the library, the immunoSEQ multiplex PCR assay was applied. Entries here come from immuneACCESS through TCRdb and include only in-frame sequences with V and J called. Some clones fail to appear in such tables; in the studies checked, an unresolved V gene covers under half of the shortfall, and the cause of the remainder is unknown. The sample table lists roughly 180,000 clones, around 86% of them with a count of one. Of the sample, 2.5% to 3% is held by the ten largest clones. The time point label for this specimen denotes: baseline before first vaccination. The treatment or condition tag for this specimen amounts to: meningococcal conjugate vaccine given as trial control. The material sequenced was peripheral blood, taken on day 0 of MenACWY control vaccination. These TCRs come from an adult in good health.

In this sample, this clone turned up a few times. The chain couples TRBV6-1 to TRBJ1-2; 7 bases fit TRBD1. J lost 4 bases, V lost 3 bases, and 2 bases had no gene match. Germline assignment: CDR1 MNHNS and CDR2 SASEGT. The CDR3 runs to 13 residues. This chain's CDR3 is CASSDAGGYGYTF. The CDR3 nucleotides are TGTGCCAGCAGTGATGCAGGGGGCTATGGCTACACCTTC.

This clone was counted once. The DNA of the CDR3 is TGTGCCAGCAGCCAAGAGGACAACTACTACGAGCAGTACTTC. As protein: CASSQEDNYYEQYF. The V and J genes are TRBV4-2 and TRBJ2-7, with a weak D call TRBD1 (5 bases). This CDR3 is 14 amino acids long. Germline CDR1 is LGHNA and CDR2 is YNFKEQ. The V end was cut by 0 bases, the J end by 3 bases, with 9 bases between.

The chain combines TRBV7-9 with TRBJ1-3, with D hard to call. The V gene lost 5 bases and the J gene lost 3 bases, with 14 bases spanning the gap. Germline-derived CDR1 and CDR2 are SEHNR and FQNEAQ (reference sequence). The CDR3 is 15 amino acids. The CDR3 here is CASSPSWALGNTIYF. The CDR3 coding sequence is TGTGCCAGCAGCCCCAGCTGGGCCCTTGGAAACACCATATATTTT.

The chain is built from TRBV28 and TRBJ1-2; D perhaps matches TRBD1 (5 bases). The CDR3 has 14 residues. The V and J ends lost 3 bases and 4 bases respectively, with 12 bases between them. Germline CDR1 reads MDHEN; CDR2 reads SYDVKM. Here the CDR3 reads CASSFGQGTYGYTF. The DNA for the CDR3 is TGTGCCAGCAGTTTCGGGCAGGGAACCTATGGCTACACCTTC.

This chain joins TRBV27 and TRBJ2-1; 7 nucleotides line up with TRBD2. V lost 5 bases and J lost 0; bases outside the gene matches: 4. The CDR3 loop spans 15 amino acids. The germline CDR1 and CDR2 sequences are MNHEY and SMNVEV (reference sequence). The CDR3 reads CASSLAEYSYNEQFF. As DNA, the CDR3 is TGTGCCAGCAGTCTAGCGGAATACTCCTACAATGAGCAGTTCTTC.

J is TRBJ2-2 and V is TRBV11-3; 11 nucleotides line up with TRBD2. Germline V CDR1 and CDR2: SGHNT, YENEEA. The CDR3 runs to 15 residues. The ends lost 5 bases at V and 3 bases at J; junction bases unmatched: 2. In nucleotides, the CDR3 is TGTGCCAGCAGCAGGGGACTAGCGGACACCGGGGAGCTGTTTTTT. It specifies CASSRGLADTGELFF.

This chain uses TRBV28 with TRBJ2-1; no clear D gene. This CDR3 spans 17 amino acids. Germline CDR1 is MDHEN and CDR2 is SYDVKM. Trimming cost V 2 bases and J 4 bases, with 18 bases left between them. The CDR3: CASSLGSWTNAYNEQFF. The CDR3 DNA follows: TGTGCCAGCAGTTTAGGTTCATGGACCAATGCATACAATGAGCAGTTCTTC. The full variable domain, in which reference TRBV28 and TRBJ2-1 provide the parts outside the CDR3, is DVKVTQSSRYLVKRTGEKVFLECVQDMDHENMFWYRQDPGLGLRLIYFSYDVKMKEKGDIPEGYSVSREKKERFSLILESASTNQTSMYLCASSLGSWTNAYNEQFFGPGTRLTVL.

This chain uses TRBV7-2 with TRBJ1-3; D is unresolved. The CDR3 runs to 14 residues. Deletions cut 0 bases from V and 0 bases from J, with 3 bases between. The germline gives CDR1 SGHTA, CDR2 FQGNSA. The CDR3: CASSLANSGNTIYF. CDR3 nucleotides: TGTGCCAGCAGCTTAGCAAACTCTGGAAACACCATATATTTT.

With regard to this clone: Other nucleotide sequences from this sample produce the same CDR3. This rearrangement joins TRBV18 to TRBJ2-3; D call uncertain. Trimming cost V 0 bases and J 1 base, with 5 bases left between them. Germline V gene data show CDR1 as KGHSH and CDR2 as LQKENI. The CDR3 consists of 14 residues. The CDR3 is CASSPPAGTDTQYF. CDR3 DNA sequence: TGTGCCAGCTCACCACCGGCAGGCACAGATACGCAGTATTTT.